This T cell receptor beta chain comes out of a study of graft-versus-host responses after intestinal transplantation. Study-level information: Recipients underwent multivisceral, liver-intestinal, or isolated intestinal transplants.

Whole-study results and caveats: Recipient marrow harbored GvH clones, some of which surfaced first in ileum or blood. Early after transplant, HvG declines were associated with peak levels of circulating GvH clones.

Sequencing used immunoSEQ multiplex PCR; TCRdb keeps in-frame clones, though not all of them. Of fewer than 120,000 clones in the sample, about 94% were seen once. This CDR3 comprises 13 residues. The V gene lost 6 bases and the J gene lost 4 bases, with 13 bases spanning the gap. The V gene's germline CDR1 is LNHDA and CDR2 SQIVND (reference sequence). On this clone itself: Its antigen remains unknown.

V and J are TRBV19 and TRBJ2-7, with D possibly being TRBD2 (5 bases). This TCR was recovered from a human donor who received an intestinal transplant. Here the sequenced sample was unstimulated CD8+ T cells sorted from spleen or lymph node cells, taken before intestinal transplant. This CDR3 reads CASSWIGDYEQYF. The CDR3, as DNA: TGTGCCAGTAGCTGGATCGGGGATTACGAGCAGTACTTC.